Only a few counts were recorded for the clone carrying this T cell receptor (beta chain). V dropped 0 bases and J dropped 4 bases, with 10 bases sitting between them. The CDR3 consists of 14 residues. Looked up from germline, CDR1 is SGHDN and CDR2 is FVKESK. These data originate in a study of blood T cell repertoires in COVID-19. Study summary: Samples of COVID-19 (acute and convalescent) were obtained from the United States, Italy and Spain. Sources were T cells, B-cell-depleted T cells, or PBMCs; the material itself was cDNA or gDNA.

Sequencing used immunoSEQ multiplex PCR; TCRdb keeps in-frame clones, though not all of them. The table records more than 150,000 clones, more than 80% of them present only once. The clonotype was recovered from a human donor in a cohort sampled during active COVID-19. The specimen sequenced was peripheral blood. The chain has TRBV14 and TRBJ2-7; maybe TRBD1 (6 bases). CDR3 sequence reads: CASSQDGTSYEQYF. CDR3 DNA sequence: TGTGCCAGCAGCCAAGATGGGACATCTTACGAGCAGTACTTC.